One and the same sample provided the 19 T cell receptor beta chains below, sequenced in a study of T cells in Graves' hyperthyroidism and ophthalmopathy. The source material, RNA transcripts, was used to amplify TCR beta CDR3 regions. First-round RT-PCR of the TCR CDR3 relied on the HTBI primer set. One entry per CDR3 protein results from TCRdb running MiXCR on the multiplex PCR reads. The profile shows roughly 500,000 distinct CDR3 sequences, roughly a quarter of them singletons. Material: blood. The source of these receptors is a woman aged 25 to 39 with Graves' ophthalmopathy.

This clonotype was detected ten times or more. This chain's CDR3 is CASSGGRGTEAFF. CDR3 nucleotides: TGTGCCAGCAGCGGGGGGAGAGGCACTGAAGCTTTCTTT. The chain has TRBV11-2 and TRBJ1-1, with D possibly matching TRBD1 (5 bases). V was trimmed by 5 bases and J by 4 bases, leaving 11 bases between them. The CDR3 is 13 residues long. CDR1 is SGHAT, CDR2 FQNNGV, per germline.

This clonotype occurred once. This chain uses TRBV6-1 with TRBJ1-1; possibly TRBD1 for D (5 bases). The germline gives CDR1 MNHNS, CDR2 SASEGT. The CDR3 length is 14 residues. Trimming shortened V by 7 bases and J by 5 bases, and 17 bases separated the two germline ends. CDR3 bases: TGTGCCAGCACCTCCGGGGCGAGGTGGACTGAAGCTTTCTTT. Its translation: CASTSGARWTEAFF.

The V gene is TRBV7-9, the J gene TRBJ1-1; D not certain. V was trimmed by 3 bases and J by 3 bases, leaving 11 bases between them. CDR3 size: 14 residues. Germline loops: CDR1 SEHNR, CDR2 FQNEAQ (reference sequence). The CDR3 DNA is TGTGCCAGCAGCTTGGGGATCAGTCACACTGAAGCTTTCTTT. Translation: CASSLGISHTEAFF.

Note on this clonotype: Germline is not matched at one junction end, which may reflect a read error. The rearrangement links TRBV11-2 to TRBJ2-7, with a possible D match to TRBD1 (6 bases). This CDR3 has 13 amino acids. Germline V lookup: CDR1 SGHAT, CDR2 FQNNGV. In nucleotides, the CDR3 is TGTGCCAGCAGCTTAGTCAGGGGCTACGATCAGTACTTC. It yields the protein CASSLVRGYDQYF.

The chain is built from TRBV6-1 and TRBJ2-2; 14 bases fit TRBD2. This CDR3 spans 17 amino acids. The germline V gene encodes CDR1 MNHNS and CDR2 SASEGT. Trimming cost V 6 bases and J 4 bases; bases outside gene matches: 7. The CDR3 reads CASSLGLAGGPTGELFF. As DNA, the CDR3 is TGTGCCAGCAGCCTCGGACTAGCGGGGGGACCCACCGGGGAGCTGTTTTTT.

This clonotype was seen at least ten times. The chain couples TRBV20-1 to TRBJ2-7; TRBD2 might be the D (7 bases). Trimming cost V 3 bases and J 7 bases, with 19 bases left between them. This CDR3 is built from 14 residues. The germline CDR1 and CDR2 sequences are DFQATT and SNEGSKA (reference sequence). The CDR3 nucleotides are TGCAGTGCTAGGGGGGGGGGGCCCTCCTCTGAGCAGTACTTC. Its translation: CSARGGGPSSEQYF.

This clonotype was counted ten times or more. The V and J genes are TRBV5-1 and TRBJ1-1; TRBD1 is a possible D gene (5 bases). Between the trimmed V and J ends, which lost 0 bases and 3 bases, there was a span of 12 bases. The germline gives CDR1 SGHRS, CDR2 YFSETQ. The CDR3 totals 15 residues. As DNA, the CDR3 is TGCGCCAGCAGCTTGGGTGAGGGGCTCGACACTGAAGCTTTCTTT. Translating it yields CASSLGEGLDTEAFF.

The chain joins TRBV12-3 or TRBV12-4 to TRBJ2-2; weak D call: TRBD2 (6 bases). This CDR3 is built from 12 residues. V was cut by 7 bases and J by 7 bases, with 10 bases left in between. The DNA of the CDR3 is TGTGCCAGCATACGGGGGAACGGGGAGCTGTTTTTT. This sequence encodes CASIRGNGELFF.

The chain recombines TRBV6-5 with TRBJ2-5; 7 bases are shared with TRBD2. The germline V gene encodes CDR1 MNHEY and CDR2 SVGAGI. With 1 base clipped from V and 3 bases from J, the junction kept 5 bases outside the gene matches. The CDR3 runs to 15 residues. CDR3 in amino acids: CASSYFSSGKETQYF. In DNA form, the CDR3 reads TGTGCCAGCAGTTACTTCTCTAGCGGAAAAGAGACCCAGTACTTC.

This clonotype is a singleton in its sample. The CDR3 carries no conserved terminal phenylalanine or tryptophan, so it likely arises from a read error. The chain uses TRBV27 and TRBJ1-1; D possibly corresponds to TRBD1 (6 bases). The germline CDR1 and CDR2 sequences are MNHEY and SMNVEV (reference sequence). V shed 4 bases and J shed 6 bases, with 21 bases lying between them. This CDR3 comprises 16 residues. DNA of the CDR3: TGTGCCAGCAGTTCAGCAGGGACAATGCTATATGCTGAAGCTTTCTTG. It yields the protein CASSSAGTMLYAEAFL.

The chain employs TRBV28 and TRBJ1-3; D unclear. Trimming removed 2 bases at V and 0 bases at J, with 11 bases between. Germline V CDR1 and CDR2: MDHEN, SYDVKM. The CDR3 covers 16 residues. The CDR3 nucleotides read TGTGCCAGCAGTTTACTGCGACGGATCTCTGGAAACACCATATATTTT. It is translated as CASSLLRRISGNTIYF.

The V gene is TRBV12-3 or TRBV12-4, the J gene TRBJ1-5; a possible D gene is TRBD1 (6 bases). This CDR3 has 12 amino acids. V lost 5 bases and J lost 6, with 8 bases in between. CDR3 protein: CASSTGIQPQHF. The CDR3 DNA follows: TGTGCCAGCAGTACAGGGATTCAGCCCCAGCATTTT.

V is TRBV2 and J is TRBJ1-3, with D perhaps TRBD1 (6 bases). The CDR3 runs 15 residues. V was trimmed by 2 bases and J by 9 bases, leaving 17 bases between them. Germline-derived CDR1 and CDR2 are SNHLY and FYNNEI. For the CDR3, the DNA is TGTGCCAGCAGTGAATTAGGAGGGGGATCAGCCACCATATATTTT. This translates into CASSELGGGSATIYF.

The chain joins TRBV7-3 to TRBJ1-6, with 8 bases that match TRBD1. In germline, CDR1 is SGHTA, CDR2 FQGTGA. V lost 5 bases and J lost 9; bases outside the gene matches: 9. The length of the CDR3 is 15 residues. The CDR3 here is CASSLSTGGRSPLHF. The CDR3 region has the DNA TGTGCCAGCAGCCTTTCCACAGGGGGACGTTCACCCCTCCACTTT.

This clonotype was observed at least ten times. This chain uses TRBV12-3 or TRBV12-4 with TRBJ2-7, with TRBD1 matching 10 bases. The CDR3 sequence is 16 residues long. Germline trimming cut 5 bases from V and 3 bases from J; bases unmatched to any gene: 10. CDR3 nucleotides: TGTGCCAGCAGTCCCGGGGACAGGGGTAGAGTCTACGAGCAGTACTTC. This encodes CASSPGDRGRVYEQYF.

The chain recombines TRBV19 with TRBJ2-7; D may correspond to TRBD1 or TRBD2 (5 bases each). CDR1 and CDR2 from the germline V gene are LNHDA and SQIVND (reference sequence). V lost 3 bases, J lost 6 bases, and 12 bases lay in between. The CDR3 totals 13 residues. The CDR3 region has the DNA TGTGCCAGTAGTATTGTAGGGACGGCCGAGCAGTACGTC. Encoded protein: CASSIVGTAEQYV.

The rearrangement joins TRBV7-3 to TRBJ2-5; the D call may be TRBD1 or TRBD2 (6 bases each). Looked up from germline, CDR1 is SGHTA and CDR2 is FQGTGA. V gave up 2 bases and J gave up 4 bases, with 14 bases separating them. There are 15 residues in the CDR3. The CDR3 DNA reads as TGTGCCAGCAGCTTATTAGGCGGAGGGGGAGAGACCCAGTACTTC. It encodes CASSLLGGGGETQYF.

There are many counts of this clonotype. J is TRBJ1-3 and V is TRBV6-2 or TRBV6-3; possible D gene TRBD1, 5 bases. V was pared by 6 bases and J by 0 bases, with 12 bases between. From germline, CDR1 is MNHEY and CDR2 SVGEGT. This CDR3 region has 15 residues. CDR3 coding DNA: TGTGCCAGCAGCTGGGGACCGTTCTCTGGAAACACCATATATTTT. Translated: CASSWGPFSGNTIYF.

The V gene is TRBV5-1, the J gene TRBJ1-1; a possible D gene is TRBD1 (5 bases). The V gene's germline CDR1 is SGHRS and CDR2 YFSETQ. V gave up 3 bases and J gave up 2 bases, with 11 bases separating them. The CDR3 loop spans 14 amino acids. Here the CDR3 reads CASSWDYRNTEAFF. The DNA of the CDR3 is TGCGCCAGCAGCTGGGACTACAGAAACACTGAAGCTTTCTTT. The whole variable domain, remainder taken from reference TRBV5-1 and TRBJ1-1, is KAGVTQTPRYLIKTRGQQVTLSCSPISGHRSVSWYQQTPGQGLQFLFEYFSETQRNKGNFPGRFSGRQFSNSRSEMNVSTLELGDSALYLCASSWDYRNTEAFFGQGTRLTVV.